These 26 T cell receptor beta chains were all obtained from the same sample, sequenced in a study of PD-L1 blockade in urothelial cancer. Only in-frame clones appear in the TCRdb table, and some are missing; sequencing was by immunoSEQ multiplex PCR. This table has about 50,000 clones, nearly 90% appearing once. The material was PBMCs, obtained around atezolizumab (anti-PD-L1) treatment. These receptors all stem from a man aged 55 to 70 with urothelial cancer.

The chain carries TRBV29-1 and TRBJ1-1, with D uncertain. Germline CDR1 and CDR2: SQVTM and ANQGSEA. The CDR3 has 12 amino acids. V lost 1 base, J lost 2 bases, and 5 bases lay in between. CDR3 nucleotide sequence: TGCAGCGTTGAAGTCGGTAACACTGAAGCTTTCTTT. It translates to CSVEVGNTEAFF.

The chain combines TRBV6-5 with TRBJ2-1; TRBD1 agrees at 12 bases. Germline V gene lookup returns CDR1 MNHEY and CDR2 SVGAGI. V dropped 5 bases and J dropped 8; count of bases not matched to a gene: 7. This CDR3 contains 15 residues. The CDR3 bases are TGTGCCAGCAGTACACCGGGACAGGGGGCGCATGAGCAGTTCTTC. This gives the protein CASSTPGQGAHEQFF.

The chain links TRBV5-1 to TRBJ1-2, with D maybe TRBD1 (5 bases). Germline V gene data show CDR1 as SGHRS and CDR2 as YFSETQ. This CDR3 region has 15 residues. V lost 2 bases, J lost 1 base, and 12 bases lay in between. This chain's CDR3 is CASSFRYDSNYGYTF. The CDR3 region has the DNA TGCGCCAGCAGCTTCCGATACGACAGTAACTATGGCTACACCTTC. The full variable domain, completed using reference TRBV5-1 and TRBJ1-2, is KAGVTQTPRYLIKTRGQQVTLSCSPISGHRSVSWYQQTPGQGLQFLFEYFSETQRNKGNFPGRFSGRQFSNSRSEMNVSTLELGDSALYLCASSFRYDSNYGYTFGSGTRLTVV.

The V gene is TRBV6-6, the J gene TRBJ2-5; 9 nucleotides agree with TRBD2. Germline CDR1 is MNHNY and CDR2 is SVGAGI (reference sequence). V trimming: 0 bases; J trimming: 4 bases; junction bases outside the gene matches: 3. The length of the CDR3 is 15 residues. CDR3 residues: CASSYSRAGGETQYF. The CDR3, as DNA: TGTGCCAGCAGTTACTCCAGAGCGGGGGGAGAGACCCAGTACTTC.

The chain uses TRBV11-3 and TRBJ2-7; a possible D gene is TRBD1 (6 bases). In germline, CDR1 is SGHNT, CDR2 YENEEA. Between the trimmed V and J ends, which lost 2 bases and 3 bases, there was a span of 11 bases. There are 14 residues in the CDR3. The CDR3 sequence: CASSLSRGYYEQYF. Here the CDR3 DNA reads TGTGCCAGCAGCTTAAGCAGGGGTTACTACGAGCAGTACTTC.

The chain's CDR3 is CASKVPSGGETQYF. Written as DNA, the CDR3 is TGTGCCAGCAAGGTTCCTAGCGGGGGCGAGACCCAGTACTTC. This chain links TRBV2 with TRBJ2-5, with 10 positions matching TRBD2. Trimming removed 7 bases from V and 5 bases from J; junction bases left unmatched: 7. This CDR3 comprises 14 residues. Germline V CDR1 and CDR2: SNHLY, FYNNEI.

V usage is TRBV7-3 and J usage is TRBJ1-6; 10 bases match TRBD1. Germline CDR1 reads SGHTA; CDR2 reads FQGTGA. The V segment lost 0 bases and the J segment 7 bases; nucleotides outside the gene matches: 3. The CDR3 contains 16 residues. The CDR3 DNA reads TGTGCCAGCAGCTTAACTGGGGACAGGGGAAATTCACCCCTCCACTTT. Its protein product is CASSLTGDRGNSPLHF.

The genes are TRBV19 and TRBJ2-7; 8 positions match TRBD1. This CDR3 has 12 residues. Germline trimming cut 10 bases from V and 4 bases from J; bases unmatched to any gene: 6. Germline loops: CDR1 LNHDA, CDR2 SQIVND (reference sequence). The CDR3 reads CATGQGGYEQYF. The CDR3 DNA reads as TGTGCCACCGGACAGGGAGGTTACGAGCAGTACTTC.

This clone was counted between two and nine times. The chain joins TRBV6-1 to TRBJ2-5, with a possible D match to TRBD2 (7 bases). The CDR3 runs to 16 residues. Germline V gives CDR1 MNHNS, CDR2 SASEGT. V was cut by 4 bases and J by 3 bases, with 18 bases left in between. This chain's CDR3 is CASSVGGGGREETQYF. Written as DNA, the CDR3 is TGTGCCAGCAGTGTGGGGGGGGGCGGGCGGGAAGAGACCCAGTACTTC.

The chain uses TRBV2 and TRBJ2-3, with 10 nucleotides matching TRBD1. CDR1 SNHLY and CDR2 FYNNEI come from the germline V gene. V was pared by 6 bases and J by 6 bases, with 6 bases of the junction left unmatched. The CDR3 is made up of 14 amino acids. CDR3 nucleotides: TGTGCCAGCAGCCTCGGGACAGGGGCCGATACGCAGTATTTT. Its translation: CASSLGTGADTQYF.

This clone came up once. V is TRBV13 and J is TRBJ1-1; D is possibly TRBD1 (6 bases). Trimming shortened V by 5 bases and J by 5 bases, and 15 bases separated the two germline ends. Per the germline V gene, CDR1 is PRHDT and CDR2 is FYEKMQ (reference sequence). The CDR3 consists of 14 residues. The chain's CDR3 is CASSLQGRATEAFF. In DNA, the CDR3 is TGTGCCAGCAGCCTACAGGGCAGGGCAACTGAAGCTTTCTTT.

The gene calls are TRBV7-6 and TRBJ2-7; 8 nucleotides line up with TRBD1. Germline V gene sequence: CDR1 SGHVS, CDR2 FNYEAQ. J lost 6 bases, V lost 2 bases, and 12 bases had no gene match. This CDR3 is 16 amino acids long. The CDR3 reads CASSLLSEQGAGEQYF. For the CDR3, the DNA is TGTGCCAGCAGCTTACTGTCGGAGCAGGGGGCGGGCGAGCAGTACTTC.

The chain couples TRBV28 to TRBJ2-1; 7 bases are shared with TRBD2. Germline CDR1 reads MDHEN; CDR2 reads SYDVKM. The CDR3 extends over 12 amino acids. J was trimmed by 10 bases and V by 5 bases; bases with no gene match: 5. CDR3: CASSERLAEQFF. The CDR3 bases are TGTGCCAGCAGTGAGCGACTAGCCGAGCAGTTCTTC.

V is TRBV13 and J is TRBJ2-1; D gene uncertain. Per the germline V gene, CDR1 is PRHDT and CDR2 is FYEKMQ (reference sequence). Deletions cut 2 bases from V and 7 bases from J, with 12 bases between. This CDR3 is 14 amino acids long. The CDR3 region has the DNA TGTGCCAGCAGCTTATCCTCGAGGTATAATGAGCAGTTCTTC. Translating it yields CASSLSSRYNEQFF. Complete variable domain (other parts from reference TRBV13 and TRBJ2-1): AAGVIQSPRHLIKEKRETATLKCYPIPRHDTVYWYQQGPGQDPQFLISFYEKMQSDKGSIPDRFSAQQFSDYHSELNMSSLELGDSALYFCASSLSSRYNEQFFGPGTRLTVL.

The V and J genes are TRBV30 and TRBJ2-5; 7 positions agree with TRBD1. Germline-derived CDR1 and CDR2 are GTSNPN and SVGIG (reference sequence). Losses at the gene ends were 0 bases for V and 6 bases for J; bases not matched to a gene: 7. This CDR3 comprises 14 residues. Here the CDR3 reads CAWSVQGGAQTQYF. Here the CDR3 DNA reads TGTGCCTGGAGTGTACAAGGGGGCGCACAGACCCAGTACTTC.

V usage is TRBV29-1 and J usage is TRBJ1-3, with D possibly matching TRBD1 (5 bases). The CDR3 runs 14 residues. Germline CDR1 and CDR2: SQVTM and ANQGSEA. V was trimmed by 5 bases and J by 0 bases, leaving 11 bases between them. CDR3 sequence: CSVSGLSSGNTIYF. The CDR3, as DNA: TGCAGCGTTTCAGGGTTGAGCTCTGGAAACACCATATATTTT.

The chain carries TRBV9 and TRBJ1-5; TRBD1 matches 10 bases. After removal of 4 bases from V and 1 base from J, the junction contained 2 bases not matched to a gene. There are 15 residues in the CDR3. Germline CDR1 and CDR2: SGDLS and YYNGEE. The CDR3 sequence: CASSRTGGSNQPQHF. Written as DNA, the CDR3 is TGTGCCAGCAGCCGGACAGGGGGGAGCAATCAGCCCCAGCATTTT.

V usage is TRBV29-1 and J usage is TRBJ2-2; the match to TRBD2 covers 9 bases. V lost 4 bases and J lost 2; bases outside the gene matches: 11. The CDR3 loop spans 17 amino acids. Per the germline V gene, CDR1 is SQVTM and CDR2 is ANQGSEA. This CDR3 is CSVVSGGPVLNTGELFF. The CDR3, as DNA: TGCAGCGTTGTGAGCGGGGGGCCGGTGCTTAACACCGGGGAGCTGTTTTTT.

V is TRBV7-2 and J is TRBJ2-5, with unresolved D. Trimming left V 2 bases short and J 0 bases short, with 13 bases between. Germline loops: CDR1 SGHTA, CDR2 FQGNSA. The CDR3 is 16 amino acids. The CDR3 nucleotides read TGTGCCAGCAGCTTAATTGAGCCCTGGTACCAAGAGACCCAGTACTTC. This codes for CASSLIEPWYQETQYF.

The chain has TRBV19 and TRBJ2-2, with 8 bases matching TRBD2. CDR3 size: 16 residues. CDR1 is LNHDA, CDR2 SQIVND, per germline (reference sequence). The V and J ends lost 4 bases and 1 base, in that order; junction bases with no gene match: 5. Here the CDR3 reads CASSKSLAGNTGELFF. The DNA of the CDR3 is TGTGCCAGTAGTAAGTCTCTAGCGGGGAACACCGGGGAGCTGTTTTTT.

The V gene is TRBV9, the J gene TRBJ2-1; the D gene is possibly TRBD1 (6 bases). The ends were cut back, 6 bases at V and 3 bases at J, with 13 bases in the middle. Germline V lookup: CDR1 SGDLS, CDR2 YYNGEE. CDR3 size: 14 residues. CDR3 nucleotide sequence: TGTGCCAGCAATACGGGGACAAGCTACAATGAGCAGTTCTTC. Residues: CASNTGTSYNEQFF.

This sequence joins TRBV15 and TRBJ1-5; TRBD1 matches 11 bases. This CDR3 region has 17 residues. The ends lost 0 bases at V and 3 bases at J; junction bases unmatched: 4. Germline CDR1 is LNHNV and CDR2 is YYDKDF (reference sequence). CDR3 region: CATSRDRGQGDNQPQHF. DNA for the CDR3: TGTGCCACCAGCAGAGACCGGGGACAGGGGGACAATCAGCCCCAGCATTTT.

The chain carries TRBV4-1 and TRBJ2-3, with 8 nucleotides matching TRBD2. The CDR3 consists of 16 residues. V was clipped by 1 base and J by 0 bases; unmatched bases: 3. CDR1 is MGHRA, CDR2 YSYEKL, per germline. Written as DNA, the CDR3 is TGCGCCAGCAGCCAAGGGCGGGGGGTTAGCACAGATACGCAGTATTTT. Translating it yields CASSQGRGVSTDTQYF.

The chain joins TRBV10-1 to TRBJ2-5; 10 positions match TRBD2. Germline CDR1 is WNHNN and CDR2 is SYGVQD (reference sequence). The length of the CDR3 is 19 residues. V was pared by 0 bases and J by 0 bases, with 10 bases of the junction left unmatched. The CDR3 loop is CASSESALAGITNQETQYF. DNA of the CDR3: TGCGCCAGCAGTGAGTCCGCACTAGCGGGGATAACAAACCAAGAGACCCAGTACTTC.

The chain combines TRBV4-3 with TRBJ2-5; 12 bases match TRBD2. CDR1 and CDR2 (germline): LGHNA, YSLEER. This CDR3 contains 15 residues. With V trimmed by 4 bases and J by 2 bases, 2 bases remained unmatched. The CDR3 coding sequence is TGCGCCAGCAGCCCTCTAGCGGGGGGGCAAGAGACCCAGTACTTC. It translates to CASSPLAGGQETQYF.

In this sample, this clone turned up a few times. The chain recombines TRBV7-9 with TRBJ1-1; D unresolved. The CDR3 is made up of 13 amino acids. V lost 1 base and J lost 1, with 4 bases in between. CDR1 SEHNR and CDR2 FQNEAQ come from the germline V gene (reference sequence). CDR3: CASSLEPNTEAFF. Written as DNA, the CDR3 is TGTGCCAGCAGCTTAGAGCCGAACACTGAAGCTTTCTTT. Looking up the rest from reference TRBV7-9 and TRBJ1-1 gives the full variable domain: DTGVSQNPRHKITKRGQNVTFRCDPISEHNRLYWYRQTLGQGPEFLTYFQNEAQLEKSRLLSDRFSAERPKGSFSTLEIQRTEQGDSAMYLCASSLEPNTEAFFGQGTRLTVV.